One sample yielded the 12 T cell receptor beta chains listed below, sequenced in a study of blood T cell repertoires in COVID-19. The repertoire was sequenced with immunoSEQ multiplex PCR; TCRdb's copy has only in-frame clones and lacks some. Found here are 150,000 or so clones, approximately 80% of them singletons; the top ten hold around 5.5%. The material sequenced was PBMCs or T cells enriched from blood (not recorded which). These receptors were collected from a woman aged 45 to 65 who had recovered from COVID-19.

V and J are TRBV2 and TRBJ1-3, with D possibly TRBD1 on 5 matching bases. This CDR3 contains 15 residues. V was pared by 4 bases and J by 0 bases, with 10 bases between. Germline CDR1 SNHLY, CDR2 FYNNEI. This CDR3 is CASSADTYSGNTIYF. CDR3 DNA: TGTGCCAGCAGTGCGGACACCTACTCTGGAAACACCATATATTTT.

The chain combines TRBV4-2 with TRBJ2-2, with D perhaps TRBD2 (7 bases). This CDR3 region has 20 residues. Trimming cost V 4 bases and J 0 bases, with 24 bases left between them. Germline CDR1 reads LGHNA; CDR2 reads YNFKEQ. CDR3 residues: CASSRSRAGAPPANTGELFF. CDR3 nucleotides: TGTGCCAGCAGCCGGAGCCGGGCGGGGGCCCCCCCCGCGAACACCGGGGAGCTGTTTTTT.

The chain couples TRBV12-5 to TRBJ1-5; TRBD1 might be the D (5 bases). V was trimmed by 4 bases and J by 0 bases, leaving 10 bases between them. Germline V gives CDR1 LGHNT, CDR2 FRNRAP. The CDR3 is made up of 15 amino acids. The CDR3 is CASGSPGHSNQPQHF. The DNA of the CDR3 is TGTGCTAGTGGTTCTCCCGGACATAGCAATCAGCCCCAGCATTTT.

V gene TRBV7-6 combines with J gene TRBJ2-1; 7 positions agree with TRBD1. Looked up from germline, CDR1 is SGHVS and CDR2 is FNYEAQ. The CDR3 covers 14 residues. V lost 5 bases to trimming and J lost 10 bases; unmatched junction nucleotides: 11. The CDR3 DNA is TGTGCCAGCAGCGGGGGCCAGCCGGGACAGGAGCAGTTCTTC. Translated, it gives CASSGGQPGQEQFF.

The table lists this clone with a count of one. The chain links TRBV2 to TRBJ2-1; 7 bases are a match to TRBD1. The germline V gene has CDR1 SNHLY and CDR2 FYNNEI. The V gene end was trimmed by 3 bases and the J gene end by 9 bases; junction bases not matched to a gene: 8. The CDR3 spans 14 residues. The CDR3 nucleotides read TGTGCCAGCAGTGATGTACAGGGGTCCGGTGAGCAGTTCTTC. The encoded protein is CASSDVQGSGEQFF.

CDR3 in amino acids: CAWSVRVNTEAFF. CDR3 bases: TGTGCCTGGAGTGTAAGAGTGAACACTGAAGCTTTCTTT. The chain is built from TRBV30 and TRBJ1-1; D unresolved. V was clipped by 0 bases and J by 0 bases, with 5 bases between them. This CDR3 has 13 residues. Germline V gene data show CDR1 as GTSNPN and CDR2 as SVGIG (reference sequence).

This chain joins TRBV5-1 and TRBJ2-2; D might be TRBD1 (6 bases). Germline V gives CDR1 SGHRS, CDR2 YFSETQ. The CDR3 has 14 amino acids. With 6 bases removed from V and 7 bases from J, the gap between germline ends came to 16 bases. CDR3 in amino acids: CASNYHLGGGELFF. The CDR3 DNA follows: TGCGCCAGCAACTACCACCTAGGGGGCGGGGAGCTGTTTTTT.

This rearrangement joins TRBV13 to TRBJ1-2; D unclear. The CDR3 is 14 amino acids. Per germline, CDR1 PRHDT and CDR2 FYEKMQ (reference sequence). V lost 2 bases, J lost 0 bases, and 7 bases lay in between. CDR3 sequence (DNA): TGTGCCAGCAGCTTAAGCCGTGCTAACTATGGCTACACCTTC. Translating it yields CASSLSRANYGYTF.

This chain uses TRBV12-3 or TRBV12-4 with TRBJ1-5; 10 bases line up with TRBD1. With 11 bases clipped from V and 6 bases from J, the junction kept 7 bases outside the gene matches. The CDR3 is 13 amino acids. This chain's CDR3 is CAVRQGASQPQHF. In DNA, the CDR3 is TGTGCCGTACGACAGGGGGCTAGTCAGCCCCAGCATTTT.

The rearrangement uses TRBV19 and TRBJ1-2; 12 bases match TRBD1. The V gene's germline CDR1 is LNHDA and CDR2 SQIVND (reference sequence). The CDR3 extends over 16 amino acids. V was pared by 4 bases and J by 0 bases, with 3 bases of the junction left unmatched. CDR3 amino acids: CASSRGQGAANYGYTF. The CDR3 bases are TGTGCCAGTAGTAGGGGACAGGGGGCGGCTAACTATGGCTACACCTTC.

The chain has TRBV28 and TRBJ1-1; 10 nucleotides line up with TRBD1. The CDR3 loop spans 15 amino acids. The germline gives CDR1 MDHEN, CDR2 SYDVKM. V lost 5 bases, J lost 5 bases, and 8 bases stayed unmatched. CDR3 region: CASSTPGQGDTEAFF. The CDR3 coding sequence is TGTGCCAGCAGTACGCCAGGACAGGGGGATACTGAAGCTTTCTTT.

This clone was found many times. The rearrangement joins TRBV20-1 to TRBJ1-2, with D perhaps matching TRBD1 (6 bases). Trimming pared 7 bases from V and 1 base from J, leaving 7 bases between. The germline V gene has CDR1 DFQATT and CDR2 SNEGSKA (reference sequence). The CDR3 spans 11 residues. In DNA, the CDR3 is TGCAGTGTAGGGGGTAACTATGGCTACACCTTC. Translated: CSVGGNYGYTF.